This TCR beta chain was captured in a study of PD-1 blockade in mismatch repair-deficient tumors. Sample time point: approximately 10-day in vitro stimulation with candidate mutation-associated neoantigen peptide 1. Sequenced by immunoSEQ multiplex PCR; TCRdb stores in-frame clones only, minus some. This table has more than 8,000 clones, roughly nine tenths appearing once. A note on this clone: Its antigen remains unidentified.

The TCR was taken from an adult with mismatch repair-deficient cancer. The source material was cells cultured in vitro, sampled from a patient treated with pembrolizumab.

CDR3 amino acids: CASSPTLANYGYTF. CDR3 nucleotides: TGTGCCAGCAGCCCTACACTCGCTAACTATGGCTACACCTTC. The genes are TRBV7-2 and TRBJ1-2; the D is unclear. Germline lookup yields CDR1 SGHTA and CDR2 FQGNSA. Trimming pared 5 bases from V and 0 bases from J, leaving 10 bases between. The CDR3 length is 14 residues.